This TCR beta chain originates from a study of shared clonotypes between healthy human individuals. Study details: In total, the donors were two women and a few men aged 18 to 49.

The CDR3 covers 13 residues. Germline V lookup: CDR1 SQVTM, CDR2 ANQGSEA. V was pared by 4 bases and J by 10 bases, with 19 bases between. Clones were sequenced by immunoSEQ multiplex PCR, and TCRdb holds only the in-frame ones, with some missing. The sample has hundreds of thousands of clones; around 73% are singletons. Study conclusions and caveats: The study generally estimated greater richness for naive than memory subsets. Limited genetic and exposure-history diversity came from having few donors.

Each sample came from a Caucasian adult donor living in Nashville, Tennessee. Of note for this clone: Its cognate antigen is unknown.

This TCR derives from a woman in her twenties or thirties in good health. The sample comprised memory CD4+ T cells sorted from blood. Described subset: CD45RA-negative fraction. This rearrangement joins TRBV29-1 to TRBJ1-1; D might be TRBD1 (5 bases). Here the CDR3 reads CSVGDRDASRAFF. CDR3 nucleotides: TGCAGCGTTGGGGACCGGGACGCATCTCGAGCTTTCTTT.